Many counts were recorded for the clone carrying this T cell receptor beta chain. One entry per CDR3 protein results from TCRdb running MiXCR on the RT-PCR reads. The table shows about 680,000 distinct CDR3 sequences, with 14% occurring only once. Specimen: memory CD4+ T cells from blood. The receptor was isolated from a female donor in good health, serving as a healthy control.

The CDR3: CASSLGRAETQYF. The CDR3 region has the DNA TGTGCCAGCAGCTTGGGCAGGGCAGAGACCCAGTACTTC. V gene TRBV7-2 combines with J gene TRBJ2-5, with a weak D call TRBD1 (5 bases). V lost 3 bases, J lost 4 bases, and 9 bases lay in between. Germline V gives CDR1 SGHTA, CDR2 FQGNSA. This CDR3 spans 13 amino acids.